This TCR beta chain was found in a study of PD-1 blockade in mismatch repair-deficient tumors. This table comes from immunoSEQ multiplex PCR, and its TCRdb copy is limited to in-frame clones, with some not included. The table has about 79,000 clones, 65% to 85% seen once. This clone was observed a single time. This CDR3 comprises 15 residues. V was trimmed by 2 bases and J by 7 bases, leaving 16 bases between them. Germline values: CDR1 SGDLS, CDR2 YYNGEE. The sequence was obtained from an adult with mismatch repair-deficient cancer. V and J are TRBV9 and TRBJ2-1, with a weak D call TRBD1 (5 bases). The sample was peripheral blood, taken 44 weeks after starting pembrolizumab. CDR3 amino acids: CASSVTRVSANEQFF. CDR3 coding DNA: TGTGCCAGCAGCGTTACCAGGGTTTCGGCTAATGAGCAGTTCTTC.